This TCR beta chain was profiled in a study of post-analysis software for immune sequencing data. For the study at large: Relapsing-remitting, secondary progressive and progressive-relapsing courses of multiple sclerosis were included.

This clonotype was counted ten times or more. The antigen remains unidentified. Unique molecular identifiers tagged the TCR beta cDNA libraries. It was from roughly 1 to 10 million T cells that some 470,000 cDNA molecules came. TCRdb passed the PCR reads through MiXCR, listing each CDR3 protein once. This repertoire shows roughly 200,000 distinct CDR3 sequences, over 25% found once; its top ten account for roughly 3.4%. V lost 5 bases and J lost 3; bases outside the gene matches: 4. The CDR3 spans 14 residues. Notes on the study in general: In multiple sclerosis, normalized Chao1 diversity was significantly below that of controls. In patients, four to six TRBV segments were more frequent than in controls, with TRBV5-6, TRBV5-1 and TRBV20-1 among them.

This sequence was found in a girl aged 2-17 years with multiple sclerosis. The source material was blood. The V gene is TRBV12-3 or TRBV12-4, the J gene TRBJ2-3, with 8 positions matching TRBD1. CDR3 bases: TGTGCCAGCAGTATGACAGGGGTAACAGATACGCAGTATTTT. This encodes CASSMTGVTDTQYF.